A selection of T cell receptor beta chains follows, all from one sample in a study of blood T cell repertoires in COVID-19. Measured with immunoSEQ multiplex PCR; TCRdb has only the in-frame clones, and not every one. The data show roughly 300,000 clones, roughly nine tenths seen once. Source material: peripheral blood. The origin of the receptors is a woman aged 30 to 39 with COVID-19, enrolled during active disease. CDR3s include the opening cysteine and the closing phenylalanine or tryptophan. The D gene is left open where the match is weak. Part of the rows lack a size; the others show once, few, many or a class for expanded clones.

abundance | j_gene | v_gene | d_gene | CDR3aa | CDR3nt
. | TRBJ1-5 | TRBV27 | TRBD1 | CASSQGQGNQPQHF | TGTGCCAGCAGTCAGGGACAGGGGAACCAGCCCCAGCATTTT
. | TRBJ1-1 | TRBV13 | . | CASSLVGLTEAFF | TGTGCCAGCAGCTTAGTTGGGCTTACTGAAGCTTTCTTT
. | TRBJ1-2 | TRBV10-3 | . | CAISEGPQSGGGYTF | TGTGCCATCAGTGAGGGACCGCAGTCGGGGGGTGGCTACACCTTC
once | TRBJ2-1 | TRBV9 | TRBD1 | CASSVGTGVNNEQFF | TGTGCCAGCAGTGTAGGGACAGGGGTTAACAATGAGCAGTTCTTC
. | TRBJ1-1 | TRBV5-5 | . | CASSFGGGMNTEAFF | TGTGCCAGCAGCTTTGGTGGAGGGATGAACACTGAAGCTTTCTTT
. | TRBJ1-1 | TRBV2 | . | CASSEPQVQAFF | TGTGCCAGCAGTGAACCACAGGTTCAAGCTTTCTTT
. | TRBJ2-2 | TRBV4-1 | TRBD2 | CASRRVGRGVNTGELFF | TGCGCCAGCCGCCGGGTGGGGCGGGGGGTCAACACCGGGGAGCTGTTTTTT
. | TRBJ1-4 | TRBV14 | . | CASSHGLDPEKLFF | TGTGCCAGCAGCCACGGGTTAGACCCTGAAAAACTGTTTTTT
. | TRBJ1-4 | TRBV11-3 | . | CASSLQGIGEKLFF | TGTGCCAGCAGCTTACAGGGAATTGGTGAAAAACTGTTTTTT
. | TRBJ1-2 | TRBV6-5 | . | CASLPAAQANYGYTF | TGTGCCAGCCTGCCGGCAGCGCAAGCTAACTATGGCTACACCTTC
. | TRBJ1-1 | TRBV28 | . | CASSGLATVYSTTEAFF | TGTGCCAGCAGTGGACTCGCGACGGTTTATTCGACCACTGAAGCTTTCTTT
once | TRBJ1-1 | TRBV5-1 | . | CASSLGTSREAFF | TGCGCCAGCAGCTTGGGGACTTCTCGTGAAGCTTTCTTT
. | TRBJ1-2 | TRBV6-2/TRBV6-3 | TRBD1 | CASSYSDTGEGGYTF | TGTGCCAGCAGTTACTCAGATACAGGGGAAGGCGGCTACACCTTC
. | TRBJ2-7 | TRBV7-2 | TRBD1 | CASSRGRSYEQYF | TGTGCCAGCAGCAGGGGGCGCTCCTACGAGCAGTACTTC
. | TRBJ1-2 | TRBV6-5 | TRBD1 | CASRRGGADYGYTF | TGTGCCAGCCGGCGAGGGGGCGCAGACTATGGCTACACCTTC
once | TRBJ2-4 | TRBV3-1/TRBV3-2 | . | CASSQVKEDKNIQYF | TGTGCCAGCAGCCAAGTTAAGGAGGACAAAAACATTCAGTACTTC
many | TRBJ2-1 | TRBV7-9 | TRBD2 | CASSFTSGSRGSYNEQFF | TGTGCCAGCAGCTTTACATCCGGCTCGCGGGGGAGCTACAATGAGCAGTTCTTC
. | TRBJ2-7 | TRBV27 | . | CASSRTHRGGYEQYF | TGTGCCAGCAGCCGCACACACAGGGGAGGCTACGAGCAGTACTTC
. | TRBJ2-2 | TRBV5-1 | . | CASSFFAGNTGELFF | TGCGCCAGCAGCTTTTTTGCGGGTAACACCGGGGAGCTGTTTTTT
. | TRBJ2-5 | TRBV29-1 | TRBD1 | CSATGTGIGETQYF | TGCAGCGCAACCGGGACAGGGATAGGAGAGACCCAGTACTTC
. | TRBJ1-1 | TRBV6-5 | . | CASSYGSGSEAFF | TGTGCCAGCAGTTACGGGTCAGGATCTGAAGCTTTCTTT
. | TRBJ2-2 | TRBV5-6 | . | CASSLEAGWPAGELFF | TGTGCCAGCAGCTTGGAGGCAGGGTGGCCGGCCGGGGAGCTGTTTTTT
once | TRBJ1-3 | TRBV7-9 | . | CASSPRGGRISGNTIYF | TGTGCCAGCAGCCCTCGGGGGGGGAGGATCTCTGGAAACACCATATATTTT
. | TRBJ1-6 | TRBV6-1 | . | CASSEAQFKNSPLHF | TGTGCCAGCAGTGAAGCGCAGTTCAAAAATTCACCCCTCCACTTT
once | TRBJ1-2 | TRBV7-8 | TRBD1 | CASSLVRTGPRGYTF | TGTGCCAGCAGCTTAGTCCGGACAGGGCCGCGTGGCTACACCTTC
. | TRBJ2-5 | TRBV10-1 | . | CASAEGETQYF | TGCGCCAGCGCCGAGGGAGAGACCCAGTACTTC
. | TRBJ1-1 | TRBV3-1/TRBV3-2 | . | CASSQAGGWATEAFF | TGTGCCAGCAGCCAAGCCGGGGGGTGGGCCACTGAAGCTTTCTTT
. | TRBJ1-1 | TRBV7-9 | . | CASSFPTGVNTEAFF | TGTGCCAGCAGCTTTCCAACCGGGGTGAACACTGAAGCTTTCTTT
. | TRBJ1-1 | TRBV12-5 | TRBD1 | CASGLTGGVTEAFF | TGTGCTAGTGGTTTGACAGGGGGCGTCACTGAAGCTTTCTTT
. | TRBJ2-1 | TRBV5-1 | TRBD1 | CASSTGQGINEQFF | TGCGCCAGCAGCACCGGACAGGGAATAAATGAGCAGTTCTTC
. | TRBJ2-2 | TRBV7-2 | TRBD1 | CASSGRTGLAGELFF | TGTGCCAGCAGCGGGAGGACAGGGTTGGCCGGGGAGCTGTTTTTT
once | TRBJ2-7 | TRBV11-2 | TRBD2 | CASSIGTSGSLRDEQYF | TGTGCCAGCAGCATTGGGACTAGCGGGTCCCTCAGGGACGAGCAGTACTTC
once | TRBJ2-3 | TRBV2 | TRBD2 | CASSGTSASTDTQYF | TGTGCCAGCAGTGGGACTAGCGCCAGCACAGATACGCAGTATTTT
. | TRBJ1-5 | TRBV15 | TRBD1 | CATSRGGTGVNQPQHF | TGTGCCACCAGCAGAGGAGGGACAGGGGTTAATCAGCCCCAGCATTTT
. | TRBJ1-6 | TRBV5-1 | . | CASSLGQVDSPLHF | TGCGCCAGCAGCTTGGGACAGGTTGATTCACCCCTCCACTTT
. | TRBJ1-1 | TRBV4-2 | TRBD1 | CASSHFTGTDKEAFF | TGTGCCAGCAGCCATTTTACCGGGACAGATAAGGAAGCTTTCTTT
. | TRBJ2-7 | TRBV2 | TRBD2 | CASKVAGGAYEQYF | TGTGCCAGCAAGGTGGCGGGGGGGGCCTACGAGCAGTACTTC
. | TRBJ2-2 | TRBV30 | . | CAWRTGTQNTGELFF | TGTGCCTGGAGAACCGGGACACAGAACACCGGGGAGCTGTTTTTT
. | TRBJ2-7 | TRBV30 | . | CAWSADNYEQYF | TGTGCCTGGAGCGCCGACAACTACGAGCAGTACTTC